The entry below gives a single T cell receptor (beta chain) sequence along with its context. Its specificity is unknown. The sample originates from a study of Graves' ophthalmopathy and Graves' hyperthyroidism. Study-wide points: The model's ophthalmopathy progression predictions had 55% to 71% sensitivity and over 72% specificity.

The CDR3 contains 18 residues. J lost 2 bases, V lost 8 bases, and 14 bases had no gene match. Per the germline V gene, CDR1 is MDHEN and CDR2 is SYDVKM. RNA transcripts were the source from which TCR beta CDR3 regions were amplified. Second-round multiplex PCR came after first-round RT-PCR with HTBI primers. TCRdb called the multiplex PCR reads again in MiXCR, with one record for every CDR3 protein. This table has under 350,000 distinct CDR3 sequences, roughly a sixth appearing once. The sequencing input was peripheral blood. This rearrangement joins TRBV28 to TRBJ2-2, with TRBD2 identical over 10 bases. The receptor was derived from an adult man with Graves' ophthalmopathy. The CDR3 DNA is TGTGCCAGCTCCCACATACCCCGGACTAGCGGTAACACCGGGGAGCTGTTTTTT. It codes for CASSHIPRTSGNTGELFF.